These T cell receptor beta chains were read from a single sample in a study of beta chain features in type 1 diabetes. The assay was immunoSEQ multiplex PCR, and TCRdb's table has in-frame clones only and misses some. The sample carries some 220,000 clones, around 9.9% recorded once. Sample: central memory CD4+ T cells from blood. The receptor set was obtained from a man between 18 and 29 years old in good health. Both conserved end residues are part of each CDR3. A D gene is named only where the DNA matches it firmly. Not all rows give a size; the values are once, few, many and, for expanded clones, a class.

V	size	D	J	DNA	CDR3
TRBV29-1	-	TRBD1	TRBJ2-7	TGCAGCGCCGAAACCGGGACAGCCCACGAGCAGTACTTC	CSAETGTAHEQYF
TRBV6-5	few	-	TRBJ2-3	TGTGCCAGCAGTTACTCGCTAGCGTCGGAAGATACGCAGTATTTT	CASSYSLASEDTQYF
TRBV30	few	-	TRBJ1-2	TGTGCCTGGAGTGTCGGTGGGAGCTCCTATGGCTACACCTTC	CAWSVGGSSYGYTF
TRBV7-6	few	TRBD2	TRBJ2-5	TGTGCCAGCAGCTTGGGGGGACTACAAGAGACCCAGTACTTC	CASSLGGLQETQYF
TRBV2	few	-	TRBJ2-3	TGTGCCAGCGGACGGGACGGGGGTAGCACAGATACGCAGTATTTT	CASGRDGGSTDTQYF
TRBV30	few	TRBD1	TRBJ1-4	TGTGCCTGGAGCCTATCCGGGACAGGGGTTCGCAAGTGGAATGAAAAACTGTTTTTT	CAWSLSGTGVRKWNEKLFF
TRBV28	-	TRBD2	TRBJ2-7	TGTGCCAGCAGACTGACTAGCGTTAGGGGCGAGCAGTACTTC	CASRLTSVRGEQYF
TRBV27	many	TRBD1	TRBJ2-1	TGTGCCAGCACGGACAGGGTGGCGTTGCTCAATGAGCAGTTCTTC	CASTDRVALLNEQFF
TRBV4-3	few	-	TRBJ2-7	TGCGCCAGCAGCCAAGGCACACTGGAATCCTACGAGCAGTACTTC	CASSQGTLESYEQYF
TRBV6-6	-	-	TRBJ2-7	TGTGCCAGCAGCTACCCAGCCTACGAGCAGTACTTC	CASSYPAYEQYF
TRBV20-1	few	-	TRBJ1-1	TGCAGTGCCGAGGGCGGAACTGAAGCTTTCTTT	CSAEGGTEAFF
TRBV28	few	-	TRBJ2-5	TGTGCCAGCAGTATCCAAGAGACCCAGTACTTC	CASSIQETQYF
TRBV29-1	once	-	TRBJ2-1	TGCAGCGTACTCCGGGGGGCCAGCTCCTACAATGAGCAGTTCTTC	CSVLRGASSYNEQFF
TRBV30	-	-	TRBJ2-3	TGTGCCGGAGGGTATAGCACAGATACGCAGTATTTT	CAGGYSTDTQYF
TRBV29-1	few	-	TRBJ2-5	TGCAGCGTTGATGGGGGCCTCTCTCGGGAGACCCAGTACTTC	CSVDGGLSRETQYF
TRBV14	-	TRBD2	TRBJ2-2	TGTGCCAGCAGCCAAGTCCTAGCGGGCGCCGGGGAGCTGTTTTTT	CASSQVLAGAGELFF
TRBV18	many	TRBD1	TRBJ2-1	TGTGCCAGCTCACCACCATCACAGGGGGCGTACAATGAGCAGTTCTTC	CASSPPSQGAYNEQFF
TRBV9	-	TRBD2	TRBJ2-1	TGTGCCAGCAGCGTAGGGCTAGCGGGCCGCTTGTTCTTC	CASSVGLAGRLFF
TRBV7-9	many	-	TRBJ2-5	TGTGCCAGCAGCCTAAGACAGGAAGAGACCCAGTACTTC	CASSLRQEETQYF
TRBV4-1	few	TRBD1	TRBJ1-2	TGCGCCAGCAGCCAGCCCGGGACAGCAACCGATGGCTACACCTTC	CASSQPGTATDGYTF
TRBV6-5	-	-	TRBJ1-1	TGTGCCAGCAGTGTGGAAGTCACAGAAGCTTTCTTT	CASSVEVTEAFF
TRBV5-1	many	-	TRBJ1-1	TGCGCCAGCAGCCTATTCCAGCCGAACACTGAAGCTTTCTTT	CASSLFQPNTEAFF
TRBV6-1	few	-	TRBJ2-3	TGTGCCAGCAGTGCGGACGGGTCCGGGTATACGCAGTATTTT	CASSADGSGYTQYF
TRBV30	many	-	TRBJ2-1	TGTGCCTGGCGACTAGTCAATGAGCAGTTCTTC	CAWRLVNEQFF
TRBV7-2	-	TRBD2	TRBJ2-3	TGTGCCAGCAGCCTCCAAGCGGGAGGAGGCACAGATACGCAGTATTTT	CASSLQAGGGTDTQYF
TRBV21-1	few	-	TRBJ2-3	TGTGCCAGCAGCAAGGGCCGGGAGGCCACAGATACGCAGTATTTT	CASSKGREATDTQYF
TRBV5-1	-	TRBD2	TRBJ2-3	TGCGCCAGCAGCGCCGCCGAGAGCGGGAGAACAGATACGCAGTATTTT	CASSAAESGRTDTQYF
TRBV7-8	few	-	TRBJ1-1	TGTGCCAGCAGCCTCGGTCGGAACACTGAAGCTTTCTTT	CASSLGRNTEAFF
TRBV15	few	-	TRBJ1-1	TGTGCCACCAGCAGAGATCAGACAGTGAACACTGAAGCTTTCTTT	CATSRDQTVNTEAFF
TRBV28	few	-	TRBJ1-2	TGTGCCAGCGTAAGGGGTCAGCCAGACTATGGCTACACCTTC	CASVRGQPDYGYTF
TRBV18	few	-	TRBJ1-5	TGTGCCAGCTCACCGGACCACAATCAGCCCCAGCATTTT	CASSPDHNQPQHF
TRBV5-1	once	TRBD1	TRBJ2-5	TGCGCCAGCAGCTCTACTACCGACAGGGCTGAGACCCAGTACTTC	CASSSTTDRAETQYF
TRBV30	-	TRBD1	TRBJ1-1	TGTGCCTGGAGCAGGGGGCCGGACACTGAAGCTTTCTTT	CAWSRGPDTEAFF
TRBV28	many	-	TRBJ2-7	TGTGCCAGCACTCAAAACGGGGTGGGGCTCTACGAGCAGTACTTC	CASTQNGVGLYEQYF
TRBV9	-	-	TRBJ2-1	TGTGCCAGCAGCGAGGAGCGTCTAGCTTCCCAGTTCTTC	CASSEERLASQFF
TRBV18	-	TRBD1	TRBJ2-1	TGTGCCAGCTCACCCCGACAGGGGGCGTTTAATGAGCAGTTCTTC	CASSPRQGAFNEQFF
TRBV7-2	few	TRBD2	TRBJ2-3	TGTGCCAGCAGCTTAAGGGCTAGCGGGAGCACAGATACGCAGTATTTT	CASSLRASGSTDTQYF
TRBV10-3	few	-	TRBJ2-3	TGTGCCATCAGTGAGCCCAGGGGACCAGAAACGCAGTATTTT	CAISEPRGPETQYF
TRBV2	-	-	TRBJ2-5	TGTGCCAGCAGTGACCGGACAGCACAAGAGACCCAGTACTTC	CASSDRTAQETQYF
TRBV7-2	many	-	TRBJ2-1	TGTGCCAGCAGCGAACTTAAGGCGCAGTTCTTC	CASSELKAQFF
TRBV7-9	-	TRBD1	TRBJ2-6	TGTGCCAGCAGCCCCGGGACAGGGTCTGGGGCCAACGTCCTGACTTTC	CASSPGTGSGANVLTF
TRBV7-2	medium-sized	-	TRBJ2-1	TGTGCCAGCAGCTTTGATCAGGCCAATGAGCAGTTCTTC	CASSFDQANEQFF
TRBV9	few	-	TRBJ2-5	TGTGCCAGCAGCGTAATCCAGGGAGAGACCCAGTACTTC	CASSVIQGETQYF
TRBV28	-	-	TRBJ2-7	TGTGCCAGCAGCCGAACAGGGCAGGCGGTCGAGCAGTACTTC	CASSRTGQAVEQYF
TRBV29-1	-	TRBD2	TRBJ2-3	TGCAGCGTTAGAGCGGGAGGTACAGATACGCAGTATTTT	CSVRAGGTDTQYF